This is a list of T cell receptor beta chains from one sample in a study of T-cell reconstitution after alpha-beta-depleted transplantation in children. TCRdb reprocessed the PCR reads with MiXCR, giving one entry per CDR3 protein. The table shows about 230,000 distinct CDR3 sequences, with approximately 9.7% occurring only once. This specimen was PBMCs from the stem cell graft donor, taken from the stem cell graft. These receptors all stem from a human donor who donated a stem cell graft to a child with SCID. Each CDR3 is given with its conserved first and last residue. D genes are given only for firm matches. Where a row states a size, it is once, few, many or the class of an expanded clone; other rows omit it.

J: TRBJ2-3
size: many
V: TRBV28
D: .
CDR3: CASKAMGRGTDTQYF
DNA: TGTGCCAGCAAAGCCATGGGACGGGGAACAGATACGCAGTATTTT

J: TRBJ2-2
size: .
V: TRBV5-6
D: .
CDR3: CASSFFDRTGELFF
DNA: TGTGCCAGCAGCTTTTTTGACCGAACCGGGGAGCTGTTTTTT

J: TRBJ2-7
size: many
V: TRBV5-1
D: .
CDR3: CASSLEFRGDEQYF
DNA: TGCGCCAGCAGCTTGGAGTTCAGGGGCGACGAGCAGTACTTC

J: TRBJ2-1
size: once
V: TRBV7-3
D: .
CDR3: CASSLSPEGEQFF
DNA: TGTGCCAGCAGCTTATCACCGGAAGGTGAGCAGTTCTTC

J: TRBJ2-7
size: many
V: TRBV15
D: TRBD2
CDR3: CATSRDRGDYEQYF
DNA: TGTGCCACCAGCAGAGATCGGGGGGACTACGAGCAGTACTTC

J: TRBJ2-5
size: many
V: TRBV18
D: .
CDR3: CASSPQTSASRVQYF
DNA: TGTGCCAGCTCACCCCAGACAAGCGCGAGTAGAGTCCAGTACTTC

J: TRBJ2-5
size: many
V: TRBV29-1
D: .
CDR3: CSVTGIEETQYF
DNA: TGCAGCGTAACAGGGATTGAGGAGACCCAGTACTTC

J: TRBJ2-3
size: many
V: TRBV12-3/TRBV12-4
D: .
CDR3: CASSRDAGTDTQYF
DNA: TGTGCCAGCAGTCGGGACGCTGGGACAGATACGCAGTATTTT

J: TRBJ2-5
size: many
V: TRBV4-1
D: .
CDR3: CASSQGAAPQETQYF
DNA: TGCGCCAGCAGCCAAGGGGCTGCCCCCCAAGAGACCCAGTACTTC

J: TRBJ2-7
size: many
V: TRBV5-1
D: TRBD2
CDR3: CASSFPGGSYEQYF
DNA: TGCGCCAGCAGCTTCCCGGGGGGCTCCTACGAGCAGTACTTC

J: TRBJ1-1
size: many
V: TRBV20-1
D: .
CDR3: CSARNGRNSNTEAFF
DNA: TGCAGTGCTAGGAACGGACGAAACTCGAACACTGAAGCTTTCTTT

J: TRBJ2-2
size: many
V: TRBV2
D: TRBD1
CDR3: CASSERQGALTGELFF
DNA: TGTGCCAGCAGTGAGAGACAGGGGGCGCTTACCGGGGAGCTGTTTTTT

J: TRBJ1-5
size: many
V: TRBV20-1
D: TRBD1
CDR3: CSAAGQGDSNQPQHF
DNA: TGCAGTGCCGCGGGACAGGGGGATAGCAATCAGCCCCAGCATTTT

J: TRBJ2-6
size: many
V: TRBV20-1
D: TRBD1
CDR3: CSASGQASGANVLTF
DNA: TGCAGTGCTAGCGGACAGGCCTCTGGGGCCAACGTCCTGACTTTC

J: TRBJ1-1
size: many
V: TRBV6-2/TRBV6-3
D: .
CDR3: CASSYPGQGNTEAFF
DNA: TGTGCCAGCAGTTACCCGGGCCAGGGAAACACTGAAGCTTTCTTT

J: TRBJ1-4
size: many
V: TRBV3-1
D: .
CDR3: CASSHTLGAVEKLFF
DNA: TGTGCCAGCAGCCATACCCTGGGGGCGGTTGAAAAACTGTTTTTT

J: TRBJ1-5
size: many
V: TRBV12-3/TRBV12-4
D: TRBD1
CDR3: CASRQQGNSNQPQHF
DNA: TGTGCCAGCAGGCAACAGGGGAATAGCAATCAGCCCCAGCATTTT

J: TRBJ1-4
size: many
V: TRBV5-1
D: .
CDR3: CASSLTGGEKLFF
DNA: TGCGCCAGCAGCTTAACCGGAGGTGAAAAACTGTTTTTT

J: TRBJ1-2
size: many
V: TRBV6-6
D: .
CDR3: CASRGYGYTF
DNA: TGTGCCAGCAGGGGCTATGGCTACACCTTC

J: TRBJ1-1
size: many
V: TRBV7-9
D: .
CDR3: CASRSEGLNTEAFF
DNA: TGTGCCAGCAGGTCCGAGGGGTTAAACACTGAAGCTTTCTTT

J: TRBJ2-1
size: many
V: TRBV12-3/TRBV12-4
D: TRBD2
CDR3: CASSPQMAGGDEQFF
DNA: TGTGCCAGCAGTCCCCAAATGGCGGGGGGCGATGAGCAGTTCTTC

J: TRBJ1-4
size: few
V: TRBV12-3/TRBV12-4
D: .
CDR3: CASTDGGRATNEKLFF
DNA: TGTGCCAGCACCGACGGGGGGAGAGCAACTAATGAAAAACTGTTTTTT

J: TRBJ2-2
size: many
V: TRBV5-5
D: .
CDR3: CASSLAQGDTGELFF
DNA: TGTGCCAGCAGCTTGGCGCAGGGAGACACCGGGGAGCTGTTTTTT

J: TRBJ2-1
size: many
V: TRBV5-1
D: .
CDR3: CASSQLSGEQFF
DNA: TGCGCCAGCAGCCAGCTTAGTGGTGAGCAGTTCTTC

J: TRBJ1-5
size: many
V: TRBV10-3
D: .
CDR3: CAIGRGGDQPQHF
DNA: TGTGCCATCGGCAGGGGTGGTGATCAGCCCCAGCATTTT

J: TRBJ1-1
size: many
V: TRBV6-1
D: TRBD1
CDR3: CASSRTGSNPEAFF
DNA: TGTGCCAGCAGTAGGACAGGATCTAACCCTGAAGCTTTCTTT

J: TRBJ1-2
size: many
V: TRBV4-2
D: .
CDR3: CASSPLEGYGYTF
DNA: TGTGCCAGCAGCCCTCTGGAGGGCTATGGCTACACCTTC

J: TRBJ2-1
size: many
V: TRBV27
D: .
CDR3: CASSLSGLAWSYNEQFF
DNA: TGTGCCAGCAGTTTATCCGGCCTAGCTTGGTCCTACAATGAGCAGTTCTTC

J: TRBJ2-1
size: many
V: TRBV9
D: TRBD1
CDR3: CASSMTGGAYNEQFF
DNA: TGTGCCAGCAGCATGACAGGGGGTGCCTACAATGAGCAGTTCTTC

J: TRBJ1-3
size: many
V: TRBV9
D: .
CDR3: CASSGSNGNTIYF
DNA: TGTGCCAGCAGCGGATCGAACGGAAACACCATATATTTT

J: TRBJ1-2
size: .
V: TRBV25-1
D: .
CDR3: CASSEHRVGGYTF
DNA: TGTGCCAGCAGTGAACACAGGGTTGGTGGCTACACCTTC

J: TRBJ1-6
size: many
V: TRBV3-1
D: .
CDR3: CASSRTIGASSYNSPLHF
DNA: TGTGCCAGCAGCCGGACCATCGGGGCGTCCTCCTATAATTCACCCCTCCACTTT

J: TRBJ2-1
size: many
V: TRBV20-1
D: .
CDR3: CSARDLNREGEYNEQFF
DNA: TGCAGTGCTAGAGATCTAAACAGGGAGGGGGAGTACAATGAGCAGTTCTTC

J: TRBJ2-3
size: many
V: TRBV11-2
D: .
CDR3: CASSLEAGQRPTDTQYF
DNA: TGTGCCAGCAGCTTAGAGGCGGGGCAACGACCCACAGATACGCAGTATTTT

J: TRBJ1-2
size: few
V: TRBV5-1
D: .
CDR3: CASSFLTGPENGYTF
DNA: TGCGCCAGCAGTTTTCTGACAGGCCCCGAGAATGGCTACACCTTC

J: TRBJ2-3
size: .
V: TRBV6-1
D: TRBD2
CDR3: CASSRTSGGCTDTQYF
DNA: TGTGCCAGCAGTCGCACTAGCGGGGGTTGCACAGATACGCAGTATTTT

J: TRBJ2-1
size: .
V: TRBV29-1
D: TRBD1
CDR3: CSVRTGDNEQFF
DNA: TGCAGCGTCCGGACAGGGGACAATGAGCAGTTCTTC

J: TRBJ1-1
size: many
V: TRBV9
D: .
CDR3: CASSVRMNTEAFF
DNA: TGTGCCAGCAGCGTGCGAATGAACACTGAAGCTTTCTTT

J: TRBJ2-7
size: many
V: TRBV12-3/TRBV12-4
D: TRBD1
CDR3: CASKGTGGSSSYEQYF
DNA: TGTGCCAGCAAGGGGACAGGGGGCTCTAGCTCCTACGAGCAGTACTTC

J: TRBJ1-2
size: .
V: TRBV20-1
D: TRBD1
CDR3: CSARQGTGYTF
DNA: TGCAGTGCTCGACAGGGGACTGGCTACACCTTC

J: TRBJ1-5
size: few
V: TRBV20-1
D: TRBD1
CDR3: CCVQRPDRELYSNQPQHF
DNA: TGCTGTGTCCAGAGACCCGACAGGGAACTTTATAGCAATCAGCCCCAGCATTTT

J: TRBJ2-7
size: many
V: TRBV20-1
D: .
CDR3: CSARDQGFSYEQYF
DNA: TGCAGTGCTAGAGATCAGGGGTTCTCCTACGAGCAGTACTTC

J: TRBJ1-1
size: many
V: TRBV18
D: .
CDR3: CASSPHASEDTEAFF
DNA: TGTGCCAGCTCACCCCACGCCTCGGAGGACACTGAAGCTTTCTTT

J: TRBJ2-3
size: many
V: TRBV5-1
D: TRBD1
CDR3: CASSFGDSISADTQYF
DNA: TGCGCCAGCAGCTTTGGGGACAGCATCTCCGCAGATACGCAGTATTTT

J: TRBJ1-2
size: many
V: TRBV20-1
D: TRBD1
CDR3: CSARAGGGYGYTF
DNA: TGCAGTGCTAGGGCAGGGGGCGGCTATGGCTACACCTTC

J: TRBJ1-5
size: few
V: TRBV6-2/TRBV6-3
D: .
CDR3: CASSSRVDSNQPQHF
DNA: TGTGCCAGCAGCTCGCGTGTGGATAGCAATCAGCCCCAGCATTTT

J: TRBJ2-1
size: .
V: TRBV5-1
D: TRBD2
CDR3: CASSLVLAVRANEQFF
DNA: TGCGCCAGCAGCTTGGTTCTAGCGGTCCGGGCCAATGAGCAGTTCTTC

J: TRBJ1-2
size: .
V: TRBV2
D: .
CDR3: CASKLDRTNYGDTF
DNA: TGTGCCAGCAAGCTAGACAGGACTAACTATGGCGACACCTTC